A selection of T cell receptor beta chains follows, all from one sample in a study of T-cell memory formation after mild COVID-19. In TCRdb, the 5' RACE reads were re-called with MiXCR into one record per CDR3 protein. This sample yields approximately 350,000 distinct CDR3 sequences, of which 10% to 15% are seen a single time; roughly a fifth belongs to the top ten. Sequenced material: PBMCs or a T cell subset sorted from them (not recorded which). The receptors were gathered from a man between 18 and 29 years old who had mild COVID-19 (a few samples of this study predate the infection). Cell type and time point are not known. The CDR3 runs from the conserved cysteine through the conserved F or W. A D gene is named only where the DNA matches it firmly. Only part of the rows carry a size: once, few, many, or a class if the clone is expanded.

>TRBV5-1|-|-|TRBJ2-5
CASSFFGGRETQYF
TGCGCCAGCAGCTTTTTCGGGGGCCGAGAGACCCAGTACTTC
>TRBV5-5|-|-|TRBJ1-5
CASSEGAAIGVPQHF
TGTGCCAGCAGCGAAGGGGCAGCCATTGGTGTGCCCCAGCATTTT
>TRBV4-3|-|few|TRBJ2-7
CASSQDAGEPYEQYF
TGCGCCAGCAGCCAAGACGCAGGGGAACCCTACGAGCAGTACTTC
>TRBV19|-|few|TRBJ2-7
CASSIGLSSIPYEQYF
TGTGCCAGTAGTATTGGGCTCTCCAGTATCCCCTACGAGCAGTACTTC
>TRBV20-1|TRBD2|-|TRBJ2-5
CSAFPSGGASETQYF
TGCAGTGCTTTTCCTAGCGGGGGGGCCTCTGAGACCCAGTACTTC
>TRBV12-3/TRBV12-4|-|few|TRBJ1-2
CASSLSGPYGYTF
TGTGCCAGCAGTTTGAGTGGCCCTTATGGCTACACCTTC
>TRBV5-1|-|-|TRBJ1-1
CASSLFFGEAFF
TGCGCCAGCAGCTTGTTTTTCGGCGAAGCTTTCTTT
>TRBV5-1|TRBD1|few|TRBJ2-1
CASSRGQGRPHSYNEQFF
TGCGCCAGCAGCCGCGGACAGGGGAGGCCCCACTCCTACAATGAGCAGTTCTTC
>TRBV6-5|-|-|TRBJ2-3
CASSYSIRGSGVGTDTQYF
TGTGCCAGCAGTTACTCGATTCGGGGGTCGGGAGTGGGCACAGATACGCAGTATTTT
>TRBV7-9|TRBD1|few|TRBJ2-3
CASRSTPGGEGTDTQYF
TGTGCCAGCAGGTCCACCCCAGGGGGAGAGGGCACAGATACGCAGTATTTT
>TRBV12-3/TRBV12-4|TRBD1|-|TRBJ1-5
CASSPGDRGRFWQPQHF
TGTGCCAGCAGTCCCGGGGACAGGGGGCGATTTTGGCAGCCCCAGCATTTT
>TRBV4-2|-|many|TRBJ2-7
CASSQAGDGYEQYF
TGTGCCAGCAGCCAAGCCGGGGATGGATACGAGCAGTACTTC
>TRBV6-2/TRBV6-3|TRBD1|few|TRBJ2-1
CASSFRGLGNEQFF
TGTGCCAGCAGTTTCAGGGGGCTGGGCAATGAGCAGTTCTTC
>TRBV3-1|-|-|TRBJ1-2
CASSQGVRDSGYTF
TGTGCCAGCAGCCAAGGTGTTAGGGACTCCGGCTACACCTTC
>TRBV4-2|-|many|TRBJ2-2
CASSQDRPGELFF
TGTGCCAGCAGCCAAGACAGGCCCGGGGAGCTGTTTTTT
>TRBV6-2/TRBV6-3|TRBD1|few|TRBJ1-6
CASSYRGGHGNSPLHF
TGTGCCAGCAGTTACCGAGGGGGCCACGGTAATTCACCCCTCCACTTT
>TRBV6-1|TRBD1|once|TRBJ1-1
CASSAIQGGGLNTEAFF
TGTGCCAGCAGTGCAATACAGGGGGGTGGTCTGAACACTGAAGCTTTCTTT
>TRBV6-5|-|-|TRBJ2-7
CASSYSIGSYEQYF
TGTGCCAGCAGTTACTCGATTGGTTCCTACGAGCAGTACTTC
>TRBV6-5|-|-|TRBJ1-3
CASSLFLTSGNTIYF
TGTGCCAGCAGCCTCTTTTTAACCTCTGGAAACACCATATATTTT